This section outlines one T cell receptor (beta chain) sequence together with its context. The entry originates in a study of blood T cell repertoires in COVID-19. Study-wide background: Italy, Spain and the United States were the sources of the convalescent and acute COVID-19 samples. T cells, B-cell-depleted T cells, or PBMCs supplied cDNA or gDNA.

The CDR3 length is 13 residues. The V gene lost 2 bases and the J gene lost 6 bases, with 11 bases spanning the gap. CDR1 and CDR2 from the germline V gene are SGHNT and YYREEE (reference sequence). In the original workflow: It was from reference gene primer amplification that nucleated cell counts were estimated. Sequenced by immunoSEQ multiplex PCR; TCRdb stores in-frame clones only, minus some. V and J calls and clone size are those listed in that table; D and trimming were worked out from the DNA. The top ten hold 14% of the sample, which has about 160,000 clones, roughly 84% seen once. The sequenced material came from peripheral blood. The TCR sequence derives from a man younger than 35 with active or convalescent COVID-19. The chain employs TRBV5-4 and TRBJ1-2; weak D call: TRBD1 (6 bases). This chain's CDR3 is CASSFETGNGYTF. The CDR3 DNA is TGTGCCAGCAGCTTTGAGACAGGAAATGGCTACACCTTC.